Listed below are T cell receptor beta chains from one sample, sequenced in a study of CXCR3-negative and CXCR3-positive naive CD8 T cells. Using the 5' RACE reads, TCRdb records one entry per CDR3 protein without DNA. The sample's table shows some 48,000 distinct CDR3 sequences. What was sequenced was naive CXCR3- CD8+ T cells from blood. Receptors originate from a human donor in good health. Some clones in this sample may be carry-over from other donors' samples. CDR3s include the opening cysteine and the closing phenylalanine or tryptophan. Clone size, where shown, is once, few, many, or a class for clones that have expanded.

V gene,clone size,J gene,CDR3 protein
TRBV7-6,NA,TRBJ2-7,CASSPGRSSYEQYF
TRBV6-6,NA,TRBJ2-7,CASTLAGESYEQYF
TRBV28,NA,TRBJ2-5,CASSTGGGYGTETQYF
TRBV29-1,NA,TRBJ2-5,CSVERQSQETQYF
TRBV21-1,NA,TRBJ2-7,CASSTHTGTGNSYEQYF
TRBV5-1,NA,TRBJ2-1,CASSLGLAGGHEQFF
TRBV29-1,NA,TRBJ2-7,CSVYESAYEQYF
TRBV6-5,NA,TRBJ2-7,CASSKAPAGSYEQYF
TRBV4-3,NA,TRBJ2-1,CASSQMTSGRNEQFF
TRBV7-2,NA,TRBJ2-7,CASSFSTGYEQYF
TRBV6-4,NA,TRBJ2-2,CASSDSTGVTGELFF
TRBV5-1,NA,TRBJ2-7,CASSSGVGNEQYF
TRBV28,medium-sized,TRBJ2-7,CASSEYQDEQYF
TRBV29-1,NA,TRBJ2-7,CSVVGTAYEQYF
TRBV12-3/TRBV12-4,NA,TRBJ2-2,CASSLSSNTGELFF
TRBV24-1,NA,TRBJ2-7,CATSARNSPYEQYF
TRBV28,NA,TRBJ2-1,CASSFPGQDYNEQFF
TRBV20-1,NA,TRBJ2-7,CSASELGPTYEQYF
TRBV20-1,NA,TRBJ2-7,CSARGTGGTYEQYF
TRBV29-1,NA,TRBJ2-3,CSVEVPDSTDTQYF
TRBV5-1,NA,TRBJ1-2,CASSPSRGAEYGYTF
TRBV6-1,NA,TRBJ2-3,CASSVPSTDTQYF
TRBV7-2,NA,TRBJ2-2,CASSLDLSGELFF
TRBV7-2,NA,TRBJ2-7,CASSFGTGSYEQYF
TRBV6-5,NA,TRBJ1-1,CASSYGVGVAEAFF
TRBV6-5,NA,TRBJ2-1,CASSRAYEVEEQFF
TRBV28,NA,TRBJ2-3,CASSSDQITDTQYF